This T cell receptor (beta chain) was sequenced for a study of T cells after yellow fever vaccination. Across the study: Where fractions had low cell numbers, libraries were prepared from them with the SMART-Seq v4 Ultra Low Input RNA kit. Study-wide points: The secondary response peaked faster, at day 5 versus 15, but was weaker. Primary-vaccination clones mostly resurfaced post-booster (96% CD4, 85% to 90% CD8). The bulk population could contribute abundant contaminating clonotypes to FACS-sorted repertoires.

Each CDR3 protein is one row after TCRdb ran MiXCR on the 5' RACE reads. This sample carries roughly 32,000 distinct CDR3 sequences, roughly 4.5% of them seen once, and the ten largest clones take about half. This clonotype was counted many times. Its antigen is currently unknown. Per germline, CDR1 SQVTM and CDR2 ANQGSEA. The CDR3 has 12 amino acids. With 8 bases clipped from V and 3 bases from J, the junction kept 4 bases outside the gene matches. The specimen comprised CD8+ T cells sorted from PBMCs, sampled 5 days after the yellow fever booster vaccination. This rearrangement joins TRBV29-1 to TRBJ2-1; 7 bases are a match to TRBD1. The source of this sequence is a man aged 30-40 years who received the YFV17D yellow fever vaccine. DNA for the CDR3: TGCAGCTTCCGACAGGGCTACAATGAGCAGTTCTTC. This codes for CSFRQGYNEQFF.